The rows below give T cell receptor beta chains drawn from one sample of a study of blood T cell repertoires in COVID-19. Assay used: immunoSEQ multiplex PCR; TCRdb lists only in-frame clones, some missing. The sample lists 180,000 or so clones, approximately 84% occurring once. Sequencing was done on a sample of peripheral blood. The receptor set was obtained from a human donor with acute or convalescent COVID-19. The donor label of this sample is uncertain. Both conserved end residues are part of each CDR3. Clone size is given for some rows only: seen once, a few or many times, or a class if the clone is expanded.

CDR3 protein: CASSLAGGGSDGYTF
V gene: TRBV7-9
clone size: -
J gene: TRBJ1-2

CDR3 protein: CSARGEGEAFF
V gene: TRBV20-1
clone size: -
J gene: TRBJ1-1

CDR3 protein: CASSSQGDPNYGYTF
V gene: TRBV5-1
clone size: -
J gene: TRBJ1-2

CDR3 protein: CASSRRGNTGELFF
V gene: TRBV11-2
clone size: -
J gene: TRBJ2-2

CDR3 protein: CASSLERSSYNEQFF
V gene: TRBV5-1
clone size: -
J gene: TRBJ2-1

CDR3 protein: CASSQHSNQPQHF
V gene: TRBV4-2
clone size: -
J gene: TRBJ1-5

CDR3 protein: CASGGRVYTEAFF
V gene: TRBV19
clone size: -
J gene: TRBJ1-1

CDR3 protein: CASSSAGTGGSDTQYF
V gene: TRBV9
clone size: few
J gene: TRBJ2-3

CDR3 protein: CSATGTGNYGYTF
V gene: TRBV29-1
clone size: -
J gene: TRBJ1-2

CDR3 protein: CASSKGRQGRGYTF
V gene: TRBV28
clone size: -
J gene: TRBJ1-2

CDR3 protein: CASSPRTGGGNTIYF
V gene: TRBV7-9
clone size: -
J gene: TRBJ1-3

CDR3 protein: CSVGVTSGRYDTGELFF
V gene: TRBV29-1
clone size: -
J gene: TRBJ2-2

CDR3 protein: CASTPSVAGNYGYTF
V gene: TRBV5-1
clone size: -
J gene: TRBJ1-2

CDR3 protein: CASSSTGLAGGLVTDTQYF
V gene: TRBV5-8
clone size: -
J gene: TRBJ2-3

CDR3 protein: CASSLLGQGEQYF
V gene: TRBV7-9
clone size: -
J gene: TRBJ2-7

CDR3 protein: CASSPDRYGYTF
V gene: TRBV3-1/TRBV3-2
clone size: -
J gene: TRBJ1-2

CDR3 protein: CASSIGTGVGQPQHF
V gene: TRBV19
clone size: -
J gene: TRBJ1-5

CDR3 protein: CASSPPAGNAYEQYF
V gene: TRBV18
clone size: -
J gene: TRBJ2-7

CDR3 protein: CASSSGSPRGQPQHF
V gene: TRBV19
clone size: -
J gene: TRBJ1-5

CDR3 protein: CASSSGGRPTDTQYF
V gene: TRBV11-3
clone size: -
J gene: TRBJ2-3

CDR3 protein: CASKDREDSPLHF
V gene: TRBV28
clone size: -
J gene: TRBJ1-6

CDR3 protein: CASSVALAVYNEQFF
V gene: TRBV9
clone size: -
J gene: TRBJ2-1

CDR3 protein: CASSLRAYEQYF
V gene: TRBV12-3/TRBV12-4
clone size: -
J gene: TRBJ2-7

CDR3 protein: CASSSTGRVGPGELFF
V gene: TRBV9
clone size: -
J gene: TRBJ2-2

CDR3 protein: CASCVGGNQPQHF
V gene: TRBV19
clone size: -
J gene: TRBJ1-5

CDR3 protein: CASSLEYGGAGALHF
V gene: TRBV5-1
clone size: -
J gene: TRBJ1-6

CDR3 protein: CAISGTQSTDTQYF
V gene: TRBV10-3
clone size: -
J gene: TRBJ2-3

CDR3 protein: CASSGTGILAEAFF
V gene: TRBV5-1
clone size: -
J gene: TRBJ1-1

CDR3 protein: CASSQGQGAGAEAFF
V gene: TRBV3-1/TRBV3-2
clone size: -
J gene: TRBJ1-1

CDR3 protein: CASDLGRQGGTYGYTF
V gene: TRBV2
clone size: -
J gene: TRBJ1-2

CDR3 protein: CASNRGDNEQFF
V gene: TRBV12-3/TRBV12-4
clone size: -
J gene: TRBJ2-1

CDR3 protein: CASSYTPRQGAPLHF
V gene: TRBV6-5
clone size: -
J gene: TRBJ1-6

CDR3 protein: CASSLASGGNEQFF
V gene: TRBV7-8
clone size: many
J gene: TRBJ2-1